What follows are 10 T cell receptor beta chains derived from one specimen sequenced in a study of regulatory T cells in long-lasting Graves disease. CDR3 regions were amplified by Arm-PCR using iRepertoire HTBI primers to build TCR beta libraries. TCRdb reanalysed the multiplex PCR reads using MiXCR and keeps one entry per CDR3 protein. Seen here are about 470,000 distinct CDR3 sequences, about a sixth observed once, and the top ten hold approximately 12%. Indicated time point: newly diagnosed GD, antithyroid drugs for less than 3 months. Scientists built the TCR library using RNA that was extracted from PBMCs. The same specimen was also included in a second study, on T cells in Graves' hyperthyroidism and ophthalmopathy.

The sequenced sample was peripheral blood mononuclear cells (PBMCs), obtained at new diagnosis, from a patient treated with antithyroid drugs. The source of these receptors is a man aged 35-49 years with Graves disease.

J is TRBJ2-1 and V is TRBV11-2, with D uncertain. The CDR3 covers 14 residues. V lost 6 bases and J 0 bases, leaving 9 bases between the germline ends. From germline, CDR1 is SGHAT and CDR2 FQNNGV. CDR3 sequence (DNA): TGTGCCAGCAGACGACAAAACTCCTACAATGAGCAGTTCTTC. Amino acids: CASRRQNSYNEQFF.

This rearrangement joins TRBV5-5 to TRBJ2-7; no definite D call. This CDR3 comprises 14 residues. The V end lost 4 bases, the J end lost 2 bases, and 13 bases lay between the germline ends. Germline V gene sequence: CDR1 SGHKS, CDR2 YYEKEE (reference sequence). This chain's CDR3 is CASSPADTPYEQYF. CDR3 sequence (DNA): TGTGCCAGCAGCCCGGCTGACACCCCCTACGAGCAGTACTTC.

This clonotype was seen only a few times. The genes are TRBV19 and TRBJ2-2; perhaps TRBD1 as D (5 bases). The CDR3 runs 14 residues. Trimming shortened V by 2 bases and J by 5 bases, and 9 bases separated the two germline ends. Germline loops: CDR1 LNHDA, CDR2 SQIVND (reference sequence). The CDR3 spells CASSISAGTGELFF. In nucleotides, the CDR3 is TGTGCCAGTAGTATATCAGCAGGGACCGGGGAGCTGTTTTTT.

This clonotype has just a few counts. The chain couples TRBV5-1 to TRBJ2-2; TRBD2 matches 9 bases. Germline V lookup: CDR1 SGHRS, CDR2 YFSETQ. This CDR3 is 17 amino acids long. J lost 4 bases, V lost 0 bases, and 7 bases had no gene match. This chain's CDR3 is CASSLVASGKGTGELFF. As DNA, the CDR3 is TGCGCCAGCAGCTTGGTAGCTAGCGGGAAAGGCACCGGGGAGCTGTTTTTT.

The CDR3 coding sequence is TGTGCCAGCAGCTTGGCCGGGAGCGCAGAAAAACTGTTTTTT. Its translation: CASSLAGSAEKLFF. This chain connects TRBV5-4 to TRBJ1-4, with D unclear. From germline, CDR1 is SGHNT and CDR2 YYREEE (reference sequence). With 0 bases removed from V and 8 bases from J, the gap between germline ends came to 11 bases. The CDR3 runs to 14 residues. Full variable domain (rest looked up from reference TRBV5-4 and TRBJ1-4): ETGVTQSPTHLIKTRGQQVTLRCSSQSGHNTVSWYQQALGQGPQFIFQYYREEENGRGNFPPRFSGLQFPNYSSELNVNALELDDSALYLCASSLAGSAEKLFFGSGTQLSVL.

This clonotype was seen repeatedly, ten times or more. The rearrangement joins TRBV24-1 to TRBJ1-5; D call uncertain. The CDR3 contains 15 residues. Germline lookup yields CDR1 KGHDR and CDR2 SFDVKD. Trimming removed 3 bases from V and 0 bases from J, with 8 bases in between. The CDR3 DNA follows: TGTGCCACCAGTGATGCCAGGAGTAGCAATCAGCCCCAGCATTTT. Translation gives CATSDARSSNQPQHF.

This clonotype was detected only a few times. V gene TRBV29-1 combines with J gene TRBJ2-7; 7 nucleotides align to TRBD1. V lost 5 bases to trimming and J lost 6 bases; unmatched junction nucleotides: 10. The V gene's germline CDR1 is SQVTM and CDR2 ANQGSEA. The CDR3 consists of 13 residues. The CDR3 DNA follows: TGCAGCGTTCGAAGACAGGGTCCGGTCGAGCAGTACTTC. Protein product: CSVRRQGPVEQYF.

The sample holds many counts of this clonotype. The chain employs TRBV28 and TRBJ2-7; 9 bases are a match to TRBD2. V gave up 6 bases and J gave up 5 bases; unmatched junction bases: 11. CDR1 and CDR2 from the germline V gene are MDHEN and SYDVKM. The CDR3 has 15 amino acids. CDR3 in DNA: TGTGCCAGCAGCATAGCGGGAGCCGACCAGGACGAGCAGTACTTC. The encoded protein is CASSIAGADQDEQYF.

This clonotype was counted many times. The rearrangement uses TRBV25-1 and TRBJ2-1; TRBD2 matches at 9 bases. The CDR3 loop spans 13 amino acids. V lost 6 bases to trimming and J lost 7 bases; unmatched junction nucleotides: 4. Germline V gene lookup returns CDR1 MGHDK and CDR2 SYGVNS. The CDR3 protein is CASSGLARNEQFF. CDR3 bases: TGTGCCAGCAGCGGACTAGCGAGGAATGAGCAGTTCTTC.

This clonotype was seen many times. CDR3 residues: CATSAGERFGEQFF. CDR3 coding DNA: TGTGCCACCTCGGCGGGAGAGAGGTTTGGTGAGCAGTTCTTC. V usage is TRBV12-3 or TRBV12-4 and J usage is TRBJ2-1; TRBD2 agrees at 7 bases. J lost 9 bases, V lost 10 bases, and 15 bases had no gene match. The CDR3 loop spans 14 amino acids.